Listed here are 6 T cell receptor beta chains from one sample, sequenced in a study of T cell responses to AZD1222 COVID-19 vaccine. Clones were sequenced by immunoSEQ multiplex PCR, and TCRdb holds only the in-frame ones, with some missing. The repertoire includes 160,000 or so clones, approximately 94% of them detected once, and roughly 5% sits in the top ten. This sample comprised peripheral blood, obtained 28 days after the second AZD1222 dose. Receptors originate from an adult who received the AZD1222 COVID-19 vaccine.

The chain employs TRBV2 and TRBJ1-3; D call uncertain. V lost 5 bases to trimming and J lost 3 bases, with 11 bases between them. This CDR3 has 14 amino acids. From germline, CDR1 is SNHLY and CDR2 FYNNEI. This CDR3 is CASSPRVFGNTIYF. The CDR3 DNA reads as TGTGCCAGCAGTCCTAGGGTTTTTGGAAACACCATATATTTT.

V is TRBV7-6 and J is TRBJ1-1; D ambiguous. The germline gives CDR1 SGHVS, CDR2 FNYEAQ. The CDR3 covers 18 residues. V lost 3 bases to trimming and J lost 1 base, with 21 bases between them. As DNA, the CDR3 is TGTGCCAGCAGCTTCATCCCAGACCGGGAAAAAGGGAACACTGAAGCTTTCTTT. Amino acids: CASSFIPDREKGNTEAFF.

This clone was seen once. The chain joins TRBV5-4 to TRBJ2-5, with 10 bases identical to TRBD1. V lost 0 bases to trimming and J lost 4 bases; unmatched junction nucleotides: 3. The CDR3 is 15 amino acids. The germline V gene has CDR1 SGHNT and CDR2 YYREEE (reference sequence). The CDR3 loop reads CASSLGQGARETQYF. The CDR3 DNA follows: TGTGCCAGCAGCTTGGGACAGGGGGCCAGAGAGACCCAGTACTTC.

This sequence joins TRBV11-1 and TRBJ2-1; 8 bases are a match to TRBD2. Trimming took 0 bases from V and 2 from J; bases not matched to a gene: 6. Germline loops: CDR1 SGHAT, CDR2 FQDESV (reference sequence). This CDR3 has 17 residues. CDR3 coding DNA: TGTGCCAGCAGCTTAGCAGGAGCGGGAGTGGCCTACAATGAGCAGTTCTTC. Translation gives CASSLAGAGVAYNEQFF.

V usage is TRBV10-2 and J usage is TRBJ2-3, with 8 nucleotides matching TRBD2. CDR3 size: 15 residues. V lost 2 bases, J lost 1 base, and 2 bases stayed unmatched. From germline, CDR1 is WSHSY and CDR2 SAAADI. The DNA of the CDR3 is TGCGCCAGCAGTGAGGCTAGCGGGCGCACAGATACGCAGTATTTT. Translating it yields CASSEASGRTDTQYF.

The genes are TRBV18 and TRBJ2-3; no firm D call. V shed 1 base and J shed 6 bases, with 14 bases lying between them. CDR3 length: 15 residues. The germline gives CDR1 KGHSH, CDR2 LQKENI. This chain's CDR3 is CASSPQIVNRDTQYF. DNA for the CDR3: TGTGCCAGCTCACCACAGATCGTCAATAGGGATACGCAGTATTTT. The full variable domain, its missing parts supplied by reference TRBV18 and TRBJ2-3, is NAGVMQNPRHLVRRRGQEARLRCSPMKGHSHVYWYRQLPEEGLKFMVYLQKENIIDESGMPKERFSAEFPKEGPSILRIQQVVRGDSAAYFCASSPQIVNRDTQYFGPGTRLTVL.